Here is one TCR beta chain with its context. What it recognizes is unknown. The entry originates in a study of blood T cells in healthy people across ages. Findings and limits, study-wide: Naive and antigen-experienced cells were not separated, limiting conclusive comparison. Higher diversity and more naive CD4+ cells were features of long-lived donors, compared to aged donors.

Healthy Russian Caucasian donors spanned ages roughly 6 to 90 years. CDR1 LGHNT and CDR2 FRNRAP come from the germline V gene. This CDR3 spans 14 amino acids. Between the trimmed V and J ends, which lost 2 bases and 8 bases, there was a span of 13 bases. Next came a second PCR, run for about 7 to 12 cycles, which used a sample-barcoded 5' primer along with a J-beta primer mix. TCRdb ran MiXCR on the 5' RACE reads and lists one entry per CDR3 protein. The profile shows 1.5 million or so distinct CDR3 sequences, roughly 40% of them singletons. The rearrangement links TRBV12-5 to TRBJ2-1; D is ambiguous. The material sequenced was blood. This clonotype originated in a woman aged 18-29 years in good health. CDR3 DNA sequence: TGTGCTAGTGGTTTGAAAACAGAAACCTATGAGCAGTTCTTC. It specifies CASGLKTETYEQFF.